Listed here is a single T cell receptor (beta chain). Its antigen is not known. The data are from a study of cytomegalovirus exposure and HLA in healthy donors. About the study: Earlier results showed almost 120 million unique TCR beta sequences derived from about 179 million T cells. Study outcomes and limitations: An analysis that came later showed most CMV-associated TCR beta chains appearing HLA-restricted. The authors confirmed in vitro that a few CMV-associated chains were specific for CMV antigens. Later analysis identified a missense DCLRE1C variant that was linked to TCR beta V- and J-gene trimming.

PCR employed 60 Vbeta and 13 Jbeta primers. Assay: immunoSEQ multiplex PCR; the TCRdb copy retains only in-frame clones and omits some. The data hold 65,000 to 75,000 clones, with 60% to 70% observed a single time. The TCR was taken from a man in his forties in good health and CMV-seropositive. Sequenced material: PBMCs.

The CDR3 DNA reads TGTGCCAGTAGTCCGCGGGACTTGAGGGATGGCTACACCTTC. Translating gives CASSPRDLRDGYTF. This chain joins TRBV19 and TRBJ1-2; tentatively, D is TRBD1 (5 bases). Germline CDR1 and CDR2: LNHDA and SQIVND (reference sequence). The CDR3 spans 14 residues. V was cut by 5 bases and J by 6 bases, with 16 bases left in between.